The clone carrying this TCR beta chain was observed a handful of times. The CDR3 sequence is 15 residues long. Trimming at V came to 4 bases and at J to 3 bases, leaving 4 bases not matched to a gene. Germline V lookup: CDR1 SGHRS, CDR2 YFSETQ. This specimen belongs to a study of identical twins. TCRdb passed the 5' RACE reads through MiXCR, listing each CDR3 protein once. The table records just under 550,000 distinct CDR3 sequences, nearly 15% of them present only once. These data were likewise used in another study, on yellow fever vaccine responses in identical twins. As that study records: Twins reportedly appeared to share part of their vaccine T cell response while keeping part individual.

Sequenced: CD4+ T cells sorted from blood. This clonotype was sampled from a woman younger than 30 in good health. This sequence joins TRBV5-1 and TRBJ2-1; 10 bases line up with TRBD2. The CDR3 nucleotides are TGCGCCAGCAGCAGGCTAGCGGGAGACTACAATGAGCAGTTCTTC. Its translation: CASSRLAGDYNEQFF.